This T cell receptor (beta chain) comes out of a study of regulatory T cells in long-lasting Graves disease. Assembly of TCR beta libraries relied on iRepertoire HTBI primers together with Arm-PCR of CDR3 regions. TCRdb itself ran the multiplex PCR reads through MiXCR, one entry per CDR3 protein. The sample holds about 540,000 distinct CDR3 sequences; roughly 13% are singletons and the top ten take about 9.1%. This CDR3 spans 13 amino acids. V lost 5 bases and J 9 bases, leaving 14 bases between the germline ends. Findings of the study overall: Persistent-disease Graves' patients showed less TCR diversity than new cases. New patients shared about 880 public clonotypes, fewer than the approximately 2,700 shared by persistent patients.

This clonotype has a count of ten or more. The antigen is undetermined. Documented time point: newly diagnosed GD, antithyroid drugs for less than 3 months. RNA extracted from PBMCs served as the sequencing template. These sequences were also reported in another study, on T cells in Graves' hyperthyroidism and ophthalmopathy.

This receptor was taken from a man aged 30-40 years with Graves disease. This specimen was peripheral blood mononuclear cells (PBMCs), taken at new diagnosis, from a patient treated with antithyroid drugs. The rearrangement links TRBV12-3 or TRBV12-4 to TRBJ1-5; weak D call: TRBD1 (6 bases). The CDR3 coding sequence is TGTGCCAGCAGTCCATACAGGGACCGGCCCCAGCATTTT. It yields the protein CASSPYRDRPQHF.